A single sample gave rise to the 9 T cell receptor beta chains below, sequenced in a study of shared clonotypes between healthy human individuals. The assay was immunoSEQ multiplex PCR, and TCRdb's table has in-frame clones only and misses some. The sample shows under 130,000 clones, about 72% of them seen only once. What was sequenced was memory CD8+ T cells sorted from blood. The subset here: CD45RO+ cells pooled with CCR7-negative TemRA cells. These receptors were obtained from a woman between 25 and 40 years old in good health.

The V call is TRBV5-4, the J call TRBJ1-1, with D possibly being TRBD1 (5 bases). Germline V gene sequence: CDR1 SGHNT, CDR2 YYREEE (reference sequence). V shed 4 bases and J shed 5 bases, with 18 bases lying between them. This CDR3 has 15 amino acids. The CDR3 DNA reads as TGTGCCAGCAGCCCTATTACGGGGGTAAGGACTGAAGCTTTCTTT. It translates to CASSPITGVRTEAFF.

V and J are TRBV7-9 and TRBJ1-5, with D perhaps matching TRBD1 (5 bases). The V end was cut by 3 bases, the J end by 4 bases, with 7 bases between. Per the germline V gene, CDR1 is SEHNR and CDR2 is FQNEAQ (reference sequence). The CDR3 is made up of 13 amino acids. The CDR3 loop reads CASSFGGNQPQHF. CDR3 in DNA: TGTGCCAGCAGCTTTGGGGGAAATCAGCCCCAGCATTTT.

This clone has a count of ten or more. The gene calls are TRBV5-1 and TRBJ2-2; 14 bases fit TRBD2. CDR3 length equals 17 residues. Germline V gene lookup returns CDR1 SGHRS and CDR2 YFSETQ. Trimming removed 2 bases from V and 9 bases from J; junction bases left unmatched: 9. The CDR3 coding sequence is TGCGCCAGCAGCTTCACTCCGGGACTAGCGGGAGAGCGGGAGCTGTTTTTT. Residues: CASSFTPGLAGERELFF.

CDR3 sequence reads: CASRQESYYEQYF. DNA for the CDR3: TGTGCCAGCCGACAGGAATCCTATTACGAGCAGTACTTC. The rearrangement joins TRBV2 to TRBJ2-7, with a possible D match to TRBD1 (6 bases). The CDR3 contains 13 residues. Germline V gene sequence: CDR1 SNHLY, CDR2 FYNNEI. Trimming removed 8 bases from V and 4 bases from J, with 15 bases in between.

This clone has just a few counts. CDR3 nucleotide sequence: TGTGCCACCAGCAGAGATCTTTCCTTTGCGGAGTTGACCTACGAGCAGTACTTC. This codes for CATSRDLSFAELTYEQYF. This rearrangement joins TRBV15 to TRBJ2-7; D is unclear. This CDR3 has 18 amino acids. Germline assignment: CDR1 LNHNV and CDR2 YYDKDF (reference sequence). V lost 0 bases to trimming and J lost 2 bases, with 20 bases between them.

This chain links TRBV6-1 with TRBJ2-6; D gene ambiguous. V lost 3 bases and J lost 3, with 12 bases in between. Germline V lookup: CDR1 MNHNS, CDR2 SASEGT. The CDR3 loop spans 16 amino acids. Written as DNA, the CDR3 is TGTGCCAGCAGTGAGTCACATGGTCGTGGGGCCAACGTCCTGACTTTC. This sequence encodes CASSESHGRGANVLTF.

This clone has ten or more counts. The chain has TRBV5-6 and TRBJ2-7; TRBD1 matches at 11 bases. V lost 4 bases and J lost 7; bases outside the gene matches: 4. CDR1 and CDR2 from the germline V gene are SGHDT and YYEEEE. This CDR3 spans 13 amino acids. CDR3 DNA: TGTGCCAGCAGCGGACAGGGGGCCTCTGAGCAGTACTTC. Translation gives CASSGQGASEQYF. Variable domain in full (rest from reference TRBV5-6 and TRBJ2-7): DAGVTQSPTHLIKTRGQQVTLRCSPKSGHDTVSWYQQALGQGPQFIFQYYEEEERQRGNFPDRFSGHQFPNYSSELNVNALLLGDSALYLCASSGQGASEQYFGPGTRLTVT.

V usage is TRBV7-9 and J usage is TRBJ2-3, with no clear D. The germline gives CDR1 SEHNR, CDR2 FQNEAQ (reference sequence). Between the trimmed V and J ends, which lost 5 bases and 2 bases, there was a span of 17 bases. The CDR3 runs 16 residues. CDR3 residues: CASSPVTGGFTDTQYF. The CDR3 coding sequence is TGTGCCAGCAGCCCGGTAACGGGCGGCTTCACAGATACGCAGTATTTT.

CDR3 bases: TGTGCCAGCAGCTTAGCGCTGAGGAGGGACACTGAAGCTTTCTTT. Translating it yields CASSLALRRDTEAFF. The chain combines TRBV7-9 with TRBJ1-1; no reliable D call. Germline V gene data show CDR1 as SEHNR and CDR2 as FQNEAQ (reference sequence). V lost 0 bases and J lost 3, with 11 bases in between. The CDR3 covers 15 residues.